The T cell receptor (beta chain) under discussion was sequenced for a study of cytomegalovirus exposure and HLA in healthy donors. Whole-study context: Assignment to the Caucasian-associated ancestry cluster applied to 81% of the roughly 410 genotyped donors.

On this clone itself: What it binds is not known.

Amplification used 60 Vbeta primers and 13 Jbeta primers. The repertoire was sequenced with immunoSEQ multiplex PCR; TCRdb's copy has only in-frame clones and lacks some. The sample lists some 190,000 clones; approximately 84% were seen once. Whole-study results and caveats: TCR beta sequences reportedly predicted most subjects' HLA-A and HLA-B alleles accurately. Using a false discovery rate of 0.05, a later analysis showed that 15,000 to 20,000 TCR beta sequences were associated with HLA alleles. A later analysis found most CMV-associated TCR beta chains apparently HLA-restricted.

Sequenced input: PBMCs. The sequence came from a female donor in good health and CMV-seronegative.

The chain's CDR3 is CAWSPGMNTEAFF. The DNA of the CDR3 is TGTGCCTGGAGCCCAGGCATGAACACTGAAGCTTTCTTT. The rearrangement joins TRBV30 to TRBJ1-1; D ambiguous. Trimming took off 3 bases at V and 0 bases at J, with 8 bases between the two ends. CDR1 GTSNPN and CDR2 SVGIG come from the germline V gene (reference sequence). There are 13 residues in the CDR3.